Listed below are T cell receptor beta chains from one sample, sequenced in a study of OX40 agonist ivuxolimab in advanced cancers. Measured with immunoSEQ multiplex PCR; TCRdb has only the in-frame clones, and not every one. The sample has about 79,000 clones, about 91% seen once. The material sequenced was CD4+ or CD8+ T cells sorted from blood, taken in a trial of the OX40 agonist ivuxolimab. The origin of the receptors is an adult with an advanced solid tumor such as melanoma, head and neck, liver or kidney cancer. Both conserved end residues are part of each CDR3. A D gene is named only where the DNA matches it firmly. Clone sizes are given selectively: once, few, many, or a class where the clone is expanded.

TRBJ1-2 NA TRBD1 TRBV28 CASSLPLRQGRYYGYTF TGTGCCAGCAGTTTACCCCTCCGACAGGGACGATACTATGGCTACACCTTC
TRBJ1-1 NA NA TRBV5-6 CASSWGSEAFF TGTGCCAGCAGCTGGGGCTCTGAAGCTTTCTTT
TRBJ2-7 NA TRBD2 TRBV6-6 CATATSGRPSEQYF TGTGCCACGGCGACTAGCGGGAGACCCAGCGAGCAGTACTTC
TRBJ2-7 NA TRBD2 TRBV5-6 CASSPGTSRYYEQYF TGTGCCAGCAGCCCGGGGACTAGCAGATACTACGAGCAGTACTTC
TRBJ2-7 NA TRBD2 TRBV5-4 CASSWGLAGGLSYEQYF TGTGCCAGCAGCTGGGGACTAGCGGGAGGGCTTTCTTACGAGCAGTACTTC
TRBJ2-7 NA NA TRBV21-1 CASSKSWDRGREQYF TGTGCCAGCAGCAAAAGTTGGGACAGGGGGCGCGAGCAGTACTTC
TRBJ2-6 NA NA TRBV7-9 CASRLDSGANVLTF TGTGCCAGCAGACTCGATAGTGGGGCCAACGTCCTGACTTTC
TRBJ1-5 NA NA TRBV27 CASSLSGFRQPQHF TGTGCCAGCAGTTTATCAGGGTTTCGTCAGCCCCAGCATTTT
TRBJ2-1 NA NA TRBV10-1 CASSGPSVPNEQFF TGCGCCAGCAGTGGTCCCTCGGTACCCAATGAGCAGTTCTTC
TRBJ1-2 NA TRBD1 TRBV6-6 CASSFGTGFGYTF TGTGCCAGCAGTTTTGGGACAGGGTTTGGCTACACCTTC
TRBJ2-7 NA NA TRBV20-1 CSARSYEQYF TGCAGTGCAAGGAGCTACGAGCAGTACTTC
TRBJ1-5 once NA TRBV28 CASSLLGGNSNQPQHF TGTGCCAGCAGTTTATTAGGAGGAAATAGCAATCAGCCCCAGCATTTT
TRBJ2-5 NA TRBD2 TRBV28 CASSKVLAGGPETQYF TGTGCCAGCAGCAAGGTCCTAGCGGGAGGGCCGGAGACCCAGTACTTC
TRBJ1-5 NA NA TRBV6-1 CASSETVNSNQPQHF TGTGCCAGCAGCGAGACGGTCAATAGCAATCAGCCCCAGCATTTT
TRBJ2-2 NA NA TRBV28 CASSFRGTGELFF TGTGCCAGCAGTTTTCGCGGGACCGGGGAGCTGTTTTTT
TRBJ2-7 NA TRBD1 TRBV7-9 CASSLDRGSYEQYF TGTGCCAGCAGCTTAGACAGGGGGTCGTACGAGCAGTACTTC
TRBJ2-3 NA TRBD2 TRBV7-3 CASSLSGINTDTQYF TGTGCCAGCAGCTTGAGCGGGATTAACACAGATACGCAGTATTTT
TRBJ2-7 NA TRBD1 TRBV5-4 CASSYGQGVNEQYF TGTGCCAGCAGCTATGGACAGGGCGTCAACGAGCAGTACTTC
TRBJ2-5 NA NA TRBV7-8 CASSSGRKETQYF TGTGCCAGCAGCTCGGGACGGAAAGAGACCCAGTACTTC
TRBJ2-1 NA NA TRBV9 CASTQGGTTGNEQFF TGTGCCAGCACCCAAGGGGGGACCACGGGTAATGAGCAGTTCTTC
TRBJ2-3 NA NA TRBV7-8 CASRSRASYSDTQYF TGTGCCAGCAGATCCCGAGCTAGCTATTCAGATACGCAGTATTTT
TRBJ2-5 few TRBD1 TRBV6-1 CASSEGQGQETQYF TGTGCCAGCAGTGAAGGACAGGGGCAAGAGACCCAGTACTTC
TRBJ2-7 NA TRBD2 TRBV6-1 CASKGLARYEQYF TGTGCCAGCAAAGGACTAGCGCGCTACGAGCAGTACTTC
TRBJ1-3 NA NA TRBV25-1 CATLREATVYSGNTIYF TGTGCCACCCTACGGGAAGCGACAGTTTACTCTGGAAACACCATATATTTT
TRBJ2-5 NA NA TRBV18 CASSPDSLGTQYF TGTGCCAGCTCACCCGACTCCTTAGGGACCCAGTACTTC
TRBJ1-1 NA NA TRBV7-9 CASSLMTGLGNTEAFF TGTGCCAGCAGCTTAATGACAGGACTCGGGAACACTGAAGCTTTCTTT